A selection of T cell receptor beta chains follows, all from one sample in a study of cytomegalovirus exposure and HLA in healthy donors. Assay used: immunoSEQ multiplex PCR; TCRdb lists only in-frame clones, some missing. Altogether roughly 200,000 clones are present, approximately 9.5% being singletons, with the ten largest covering 1% to 1.5%. Specimen: PBMCs. The receptors stem from a woman aged 30 to 39 in good health and CMV-seropositive. Both conserved end residues are part of each CDR3. D genes are given only for firm matches. Expanded clones get a size class; other rows say once, few or many, or leave the size out.

clone_size	j_call	d_call	cdr3_length	v_call	cdr3_nt	cdr3_aa
few	TRBJ1-1	TRBD1	18	TRBV19	TGTGCCAGTAGTCCCCTACTCGAAGGGACAGGGAGAGGGACTGAAGCTTTCTTT	CASSPLLEGTGRGTEAFF
NA	TRBJ2-7	NA	18	TRBV21-1	TGTGCCAGCAGCAAAACACGAGCCACCGGGACATTGGTCTACGAGCAGTACTTC	CASSKTRATGTLVYEQYF
few	TRBJ2-5	NA	16	TRBV19	TGTGCCAGTAGTATCCACACCGTCGGAGGGGAAGAGACCCAGTACTTC	CASSIHTVGGEETQYF
NA	TRBJ2-1	TRBD2	16	TRBV6-4	TGTGCCAGCAGCCGAGGCGGACTAGCGGGAATGGATGAGCAGTTCTTC	CASSRGGLAGMDEQFF
few	TRBJ2-1	NA	16	TRBV9	TGTGCCAGCAGCGTGGCAACCGGGACTCCAAACAATGAGCAGTTCTTC	CASSVATGTPNNEQFF
few	TRBJ2-5	NA	16	TRBV4-2	TGTGCCAGCAGCCGCGGAGTAGCGGTGACACAAGAGACCCAGTACTTC	CASSRGVAVTQETQYF
few	TRBJ2-7	TRBD2	11	TRBV29-1	TGCAGCGTTATAGCGGGAGGAGCGCAGTACTTC	CSVIAGGAQYF
NA	TRBJ2-5	NA	17	TRBV7-9	TGTGCCAGCAGCTTAGCGAAGATAGCGGCTAATCAAGAGACCCAGTACTTC	CASSLAKIAANQETQYF
few	TRBJ2-2	NA	17	TRBV6-1	TGTGCCAGCAGTGAAGAAAACAGGGCGGCCCTGGCCGGGGAGCTGTTTTTT	CASSEENRAALAGELFF
NA	TRBJ2-7	TRBD1	18	TRBV5-1	TGCGCCAGCAGCTTGTGGGGCGACAGGGGACTCCTCATCAGGGAGCAGTACTTC	CASSLWGDRGLLIREQYF
NA	TRBJ2-1	NA	15	TRBV2	TGTGCCAGCAGGCATAACGGCGGGGCCTACAATGAGCAGTTCTTC	CASRHNGGAYNEQFF
NA	TRBJ2-5	TRBD2	15	TRBV6-1	TGTGCCAGCAGTGCCGGCGGGAGGAACCAAGAGACCCAGTACTTC	CASSAGGRNQETQYF
few	TRBJ1-5	TRBD1	17	TRBV19	TGTGCCAGTAGTATAGTGTCTGGGACAGGGACATGGAAGCCCCAGCATTTT	CASSIVSGTGTWKPQHF
few	TRBJ2-5	TRBD1	17	TRBV11-2	TGTGCCAGCAGCTTAGCAGGACAGGGTAAACCTAGGGAGACCCAGTACTTC	CASSLAGQGKPRETQYF
few	TRBJ2-7	NA	15	TRBV9	TGTGCCAGCAGCGTAGTTGCACAGGGCTCCTACGAGCAGTACTTC	CASSVVAQGSYEQYF
few	TRBJ2-2	TRBD2	15	TRBV9	TGTGCCAGCGGTAGCGGGAGGGAGTACACCGGGGAGCTGTTTTTT	CASGSGREYTGELFF
few	TRBJ2-3	NA	14	TRBV11-2	TGTGCCAGCAGCTTAGTTCCGGGGACAGATACGCAGTATTTT	CASSLVPGTDTQYF
few	TRBJ1-2	TRBD1	15	TRBV5-4	TGTGCCAGCAGCTTGAACAGGGGGGTTCAGGATGGCTACACCTTC	CASSLNRGVQDGYTF
few	TRBJ2-2	TRBD2	15	TRBV7-2	TGTGCCAGCAGCTCTAGCGGGAGACTAACTGGGGAGCTGTTTTTT	CASSSSGRLTGELFF